Given below is one TCR beta chain in context. V shed 5 bases and J shed 6 bases, with 10 bases lying between them. Germline CDR1 SQVTM, CDR2 ANQGSEA. CDR3 length: 11 amino acids. The data belong to a study of blood T cell repertoires in COVID-19. Looking at the study overall: Samples taken during acute and convalescent COVID-19 were collected in the United States, Italy and Spain. From T cells, B-cell-depleted T cells, or PBMCs came the material, which was cDNA or gDNA.

Authors' methods: Estimates of nucleated cell counts were drawn from the amplification of reference gene primers. The repertoire was sequenced with immunoSEQ multiplex PCR; TCRdb's copy has only in-frame clones and lacks some. V and J calls and clone size come straight from that table; D and trimming were deduced from the DNA. The sample records 200,000 or so clones, about 82% being singletons. The V and J genes are TRBV29-1 and TRBJ1-2; D possibly corresponds to TRBD1 (6 bases). The clonotype originates from a woman aged 80 or over with acute or convalescent COVID-19. The sequenced material came from peripheral blood. The CDR3 nucleotides read TGCAGCGTTCTGGGGGCGGATGGCTACACCTTC. It is translated as CSVLGADGYTF.